The following is a TCR beta chain sequence with its context. The antigen remains unidentified. The data were taken from a study of cytomegalovirus exposure and HLA in healthy donors. Researchers ran the PCR with 60 Vbeta and 13 Jbeta primers. Sequenced by immunoSEQ multiplex PCR; TCRdb stores in-frame clones only, minus some. The sample shows about 190,000 clones, about 85% of them seen only once. Whole-study results and caveats: Both high specificity and high sensitivity reportedly marked the classifier's diagnosis of cytomegalovirus status.

The ends were cut back, 2 bases at V and 2 bases at J, with 10 bases in the middle. The CDR3 is 14 residues long. The germline CDR1 and CDR2 sequences are MNHEY and SVGAGI. This receptor was obtained from a woman aged 50 to 65 in good health and CMV-seronegative. Input material: PBMCs. V usage is TRBV6-5 and J usage is TRBJ2-7; no reliable D call. This chain's CDR3 is CASSYLPKPYEQYF. The CDR3 DNA is TGTGCCAGCAGTTACCTTCCTAAGCCCTACGAGCAGTACTTC.